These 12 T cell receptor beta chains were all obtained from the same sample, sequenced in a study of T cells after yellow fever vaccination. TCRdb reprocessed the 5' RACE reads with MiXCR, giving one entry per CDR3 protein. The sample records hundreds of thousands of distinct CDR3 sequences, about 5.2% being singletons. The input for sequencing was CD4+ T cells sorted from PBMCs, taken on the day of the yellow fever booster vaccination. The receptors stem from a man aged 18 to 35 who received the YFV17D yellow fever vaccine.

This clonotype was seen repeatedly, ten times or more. CDR3 in amino acids: CASSLGTGAYEQYV. CDR3 in DNA: TGTGCCAGCAGTTTAGGGACAGGGGCCTACGAGCAGTACGTC. The chain combines TRBV28 with TRBJ2-7; 10 bases align to TRBD1. V trimming: 2 bases; J trimming: 2 bases; junction bases outside the gene matches: 0. The germline V gene encodes CDR1 MDHEN and CDR2 SYDVKM. The CDR3 totals 14 residues.

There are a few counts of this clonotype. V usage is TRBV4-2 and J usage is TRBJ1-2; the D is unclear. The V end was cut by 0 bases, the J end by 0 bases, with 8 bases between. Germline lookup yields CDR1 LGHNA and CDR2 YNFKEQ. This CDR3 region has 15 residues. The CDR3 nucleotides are TGTGCCAGCAGCCAAGATTGGGGTTCTAACTATGGCTACACCTTC. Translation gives CASSQDWGSNYGYTF.

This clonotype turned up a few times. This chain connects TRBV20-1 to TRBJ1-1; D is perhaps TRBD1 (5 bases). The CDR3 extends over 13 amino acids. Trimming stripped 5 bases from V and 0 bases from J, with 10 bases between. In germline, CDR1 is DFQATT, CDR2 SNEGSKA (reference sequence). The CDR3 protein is CSAQGWVNTEAFF. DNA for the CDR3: TGCAGTGCTCAGGGCTGGGTGAACACTGAAGCTTTCTTT.

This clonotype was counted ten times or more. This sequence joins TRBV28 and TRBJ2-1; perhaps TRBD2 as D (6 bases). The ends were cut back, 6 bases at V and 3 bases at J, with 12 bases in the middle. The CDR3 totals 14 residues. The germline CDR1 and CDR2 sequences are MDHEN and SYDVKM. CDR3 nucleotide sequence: TGTGCCAGCAGAACCGGGAGCAACTACAATGAGCAGTTCTTC. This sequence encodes CASRTGSNYNEQFF.

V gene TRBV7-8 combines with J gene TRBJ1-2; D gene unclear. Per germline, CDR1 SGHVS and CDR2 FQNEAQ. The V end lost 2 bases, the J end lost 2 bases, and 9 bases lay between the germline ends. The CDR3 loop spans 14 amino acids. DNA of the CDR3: TGTGCCAGCAGCTTATTGGGCAGCAACTATGGCTACACCTTC. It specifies CASSLLGSNYGYTF.

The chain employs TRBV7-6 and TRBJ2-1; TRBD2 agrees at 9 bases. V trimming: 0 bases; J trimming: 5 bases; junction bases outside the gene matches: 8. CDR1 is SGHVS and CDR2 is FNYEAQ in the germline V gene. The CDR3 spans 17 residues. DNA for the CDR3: TGTGCCAGCAGCTTAGCGGTCCGGGCTAGCGGGGACAATGAGCAGTTCTTC. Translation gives CASSLAVRASGDNEQFF.

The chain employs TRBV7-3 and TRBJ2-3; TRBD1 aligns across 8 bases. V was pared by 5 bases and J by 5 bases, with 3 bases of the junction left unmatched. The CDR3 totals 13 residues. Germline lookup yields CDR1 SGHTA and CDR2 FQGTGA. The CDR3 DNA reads TGTGCCAGCAGCGGGACAGGTGGAGATACGCAGTATTTT. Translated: CASSGTGGDTQYF.

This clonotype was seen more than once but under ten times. CDR3: CASSGTGEGSYNEQFF. The CDR3 bases are TGTGCCAGCAGCGGAACAGGGGAGGGCTCCTACAATGAGCAGTTCTTC. This sequence joins TRBV9 and TRBJ2-1; perhaps D is TRBD1 or TRBD2 (7 bases each). CDR3 size: 16 residues. Germline V lookup: CDR1 SGDLS, CDR2 YYNGEE. Trimming cost V 3 bases and J 0 bases, with 13 bases left between them. Based on the CDR3 plus reference TRBV9 and TRBJ2-1, the full variable domain is DSGVTQTPKHLITATGQRVTLRCSPRSGDLSVYWYQQSLDQGLQFLIQYYNGEERAKGNILERFSAQQFPDLHSELNLSSLELGDSALYFCASSGTGEGSYNEQFFGPGTRLTVL.

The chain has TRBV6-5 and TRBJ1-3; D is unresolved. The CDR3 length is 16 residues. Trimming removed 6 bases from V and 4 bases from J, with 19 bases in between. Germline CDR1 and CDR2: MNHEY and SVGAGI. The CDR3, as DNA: TGTGCCAGCAGACCTGGGCCCCTCTCGGGAGGAAACACCATATATTTT. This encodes CASRPGPLSGGNTIYF.

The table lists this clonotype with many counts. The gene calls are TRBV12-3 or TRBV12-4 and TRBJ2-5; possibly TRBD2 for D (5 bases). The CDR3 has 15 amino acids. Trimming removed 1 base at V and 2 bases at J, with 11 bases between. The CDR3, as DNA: TGTGCCAGCAGTTTAGACCTAGCCCATCAAGAGACCCAGTACTTC. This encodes CASSLDLAHQETQYF.

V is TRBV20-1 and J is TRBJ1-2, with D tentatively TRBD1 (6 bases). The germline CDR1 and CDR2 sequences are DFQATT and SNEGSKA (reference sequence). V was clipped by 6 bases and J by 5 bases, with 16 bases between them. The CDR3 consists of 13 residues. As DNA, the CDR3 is TGCAGTGCGCAAGCGGGACAACCTTATGGCTACACCTTC. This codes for CSAQAGQPYGYTF.

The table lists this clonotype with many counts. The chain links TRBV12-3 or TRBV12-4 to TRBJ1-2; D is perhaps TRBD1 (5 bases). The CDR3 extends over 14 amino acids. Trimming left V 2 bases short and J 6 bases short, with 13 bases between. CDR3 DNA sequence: TGTGCCAGCAGTTTAAGACTCGGGACTGATGGCTACACCTTC. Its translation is CASSLRLGTDGYTF.